A single sample gave rise to the 10 T cell receptor beta chains below, sequenced in a study of blood T cell repertoires in COVID-19 (dated by TCRdb to the early 2020s). The method was the immunoSEQ multiplex PCR assay. In TCRdb, the immuneACCESS table is reduced to in-frame sequences with V and J assigned. These tables do not hold every clone; where another copy was compared, an unresolved V gene accounts for under half, and the others remain unexplained. The sample table contains 200,000 to 250,000 clones; only one count was recorded for 75% to 85% of them. About 4.8% of the sample is in the top ten clones. The sequencing sample was made of peripheral blood. These receptor sequences come from a woman between 65 and 79 years old with COVID-19, enrolled during active disease.

The chain links TRBV6-1 to TRBJ2-3, with 9 bases lining up with TRBD2. The CDR3 totals 17 residues. Per germline, CDR1 MNHNS and CDR2 SASEGT. J lost 0 bases, V lost 4 bases, and 8 bases had no gene match. CDR3 loop: CASSVAGGRGSTDTQYF. In DNA form, the CDR3 reads TGTGCCAGCAGTGTTGCGGGCGGGAGGGGCAGCACAGATACGCAGTATTTT.

The genes are TRBV18 and TRBJ2-1; TRBD2 matches at 9 bases. The germline V gene has CDR1 KGHSH and CDR2 LQKENI. The CDR3 runs to 17 residues. The V and J ends lost 3 bases and 0 bases, in that order; junction bases with no gene match: 6. CDR3: CASSPLTSGNSYNEQFF. DNA of the CDR3: TGTGCCAGCTCACCGCTGACTAGCGGAAACTCCTACAATGAGCAGTTCTTC.

V is TRBV18 and J is TRBJ1-3; tentatively, D is TRBD1 (6 bases). The CDR3 spans 17 residues. Looked up from germline, CDR1 is KGHSH and CDR2 is LQKENI. V lost 6 bases and J lost 4, with 22 bases in between. The CDR3 here is CASSHNYQGSAGNTIYF. CDR3 coding DNA: TGTGCCAGCTCTCACAATTACCAGGGGTCGGCCGGAAACACCATATATTTT.

V is TRBV6-6 and J is TRBJ2-7, with 7 bases aligning to TRBD1. The CDR3 is 14 residues long. V dropped 2 bases and J dropped 6; count of bases not matched to a gene: 7. Germline V gene sequence: CDR1 MNHNY, CDR2 SVGAGI (reference sequence). The CDR3 DNA sequence: TGTGCCAGCAGTTACGAGGGACAGACACCCGAGCAGTACTTC. Translation: CASSYEGQTPEQYF.

This chain connects TRBV9 to TRBJ2-1; the D gene is possibly TRBD2 (6 bases). This CDR3 spans 16 amino acids. V was clipped by 2 bases and J by 5 bases, with 17 bases between them. The V gene's germline CDR1 is SGDLS and CDR2 YYNGEE. The CDR3 DNA sequence: TGTGCCAGCAGCGTTTTGTCTGCGGGACTGGACAATGAGCAGTTCTTC. This translates into CASSVLSAGLDNEQFF.

The chain uses TRBV18 and TRBJ2-7, with TRBD2 identical over 14 bases. The ends lost 3 bases at V and 6 bases at J; junction bases unmatched: 1. Germline values: CDR1 KGHSH, CDR2 LQKENI. The CDR3 loop spans 14 amino acids. CDR3 sequence reads: CASSPGTSGSEQYF. CDR3 sequence (DNA): TGTGCCAGCTCACCTGGGACTAGCGGGAGCGAGCAGTACTTC.

The V and J genes are TRBV9 and TRBJ2-1, with a tentative D call TRBD1 (5 bases). The length of the CDR3 is 15 residues. Germline lookup yields CDR1 SGDLS and CDR2 YYNGEE. V dropped 0 bases and J dropped 2 bases, with 9 bases sitting between them. CDR3 nucleotides: TGTGCCAGCAGCGTAGGAGGACACACCTACAATGAGCAGTTCTTC. This codes for CASSVGGHTYNEQFF.

This sequence joins TRBV28 and TRBJ1-5; unclear D gene. The germline V gene encodes CDR1 MDHEN and CDR2 SYDVKM. V was shortened by 5 bases and J by 1 base, with 12 bases between the two germline ends. CDR3 length: 15 residues. CDR3 DNA sequence: TGTGCCAGCAGTCCGACGGTGACAAGCAATCAGCCCCAGCATTTT. It yields the protein CASSPTVTSNQPQHF.

The chain has TRBV2 and TRBJ2-7, with 10 bases lining up with TRBD2. There are 14 residues in the CDR3. Germline loops: CDR1 SNHLY, CDR2 FYNNEI. Trimming cost V 5 bases and J 7 bases; bases outside gene matches: 8. CDR3 sequence reads: CASSRTSGRMEQYF. The CDR3 DNA follows: TGTGCCAGCAGTCGGACTAGCGGACGCATGGAGCAGTACTTC.

This rearrangement joins TRBV5-1 to TRBJ2-7; the match to TRBD2 covers 8 bases. V shed 4 bases, J shed 5 bases, and the junction held 8 bases outside the gene matches. Germline V gene lookup returns CDR1 SGHRS and CDR2 YFSETQ. The CDR3 is made up of 14 amino acids. The CDR3 DNA reads as TGCGCCAGCAGCCCGGTAGCGGGACCCCACGAGCAGTACTTC. Protein: CASSPVAGPHEQYF.